This T cell receptor (beta chain) comes out of a study of blood T cell repertoires in COVID-19. Germline CDR1 is MNHNY and CDR2 is SVGAGI (reference sequence). V lost 4 bases and J lost 5; bases outside the gene matches: 7. CDR3 length equals 15 residues. The method was immunoSEQ multiplex PCR; TCRdb's version includes in-frame clones alone and lacks a portion of them. The sample carries a few hundred thousand clones, under 90% recorded once. The sequencing sample was made of peripheral blood. The chain uses TRBV6-6 and TRBJ2-1; 8 positions agree with TRBD2. The TCR sequence derives from a woman at least 80 years old with active or convalescent COVID-19. CDR3 amino acids: CASSSPGLGDNEQFF. In DNA form, the CDR3 reads TGTGCCAGCAGTTCACCGGGACTAGGGGACAATGAGCAGTTCTTC.